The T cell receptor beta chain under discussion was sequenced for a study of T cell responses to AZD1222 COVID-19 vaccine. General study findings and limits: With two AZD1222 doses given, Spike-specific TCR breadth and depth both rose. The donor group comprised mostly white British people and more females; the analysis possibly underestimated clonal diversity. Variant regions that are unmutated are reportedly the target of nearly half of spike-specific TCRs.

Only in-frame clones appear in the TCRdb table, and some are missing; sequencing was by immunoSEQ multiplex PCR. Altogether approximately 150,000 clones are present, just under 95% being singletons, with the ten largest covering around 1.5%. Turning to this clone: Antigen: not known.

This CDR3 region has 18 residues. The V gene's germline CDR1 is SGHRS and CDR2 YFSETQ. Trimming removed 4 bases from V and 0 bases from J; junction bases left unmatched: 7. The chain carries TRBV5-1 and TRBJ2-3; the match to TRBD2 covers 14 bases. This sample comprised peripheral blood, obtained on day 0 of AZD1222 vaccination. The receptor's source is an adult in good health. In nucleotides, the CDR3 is TGCGCCAGCAGCCCGCCGGGACTAGCGGGGGCTAGCACAGATACGCAGTATTTT. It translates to CASSPPGLAGASTDTQYF.